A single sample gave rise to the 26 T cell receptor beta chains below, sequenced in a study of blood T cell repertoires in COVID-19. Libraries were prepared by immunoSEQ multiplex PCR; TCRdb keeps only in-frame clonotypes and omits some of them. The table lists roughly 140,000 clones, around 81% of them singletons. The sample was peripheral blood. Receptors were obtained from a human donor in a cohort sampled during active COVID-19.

CDR3 protein: CASSLRTDYEQYF. The CDR3 DNA follows: TGTGCCAGCAGCTTGCGGACAGACTACGAGCAGTACTTC. V and J are TRBV11-3 and TRBJ2-7; weak D call: TRBD1 (6 bases). The CDR3 extends over 13 amino acids. In germline, CDR1 is SGHNT, CDR2 YENEEA. V dropped 3 bases and J dropped 3 bases, with 9 bases sitting between them.

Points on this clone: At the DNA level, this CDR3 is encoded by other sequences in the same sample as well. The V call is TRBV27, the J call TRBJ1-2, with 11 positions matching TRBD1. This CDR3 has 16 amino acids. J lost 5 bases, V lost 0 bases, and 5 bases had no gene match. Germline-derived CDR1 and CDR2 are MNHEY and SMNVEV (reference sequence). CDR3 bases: TGTGCCAGCAGTTTATCAGGACAGGGGGCAGGTTATGGCTACACCTTC. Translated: CASSLSGQGAGYGYTF.

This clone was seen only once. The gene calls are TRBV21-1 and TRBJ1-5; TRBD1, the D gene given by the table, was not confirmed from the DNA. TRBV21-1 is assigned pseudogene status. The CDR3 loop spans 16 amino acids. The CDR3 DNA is TGTGCCAGCAGCATCACGCAGGGTGGGAGCAATCAGCCCCAGCATTTT. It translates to CASSITQGGSNQPQHF.

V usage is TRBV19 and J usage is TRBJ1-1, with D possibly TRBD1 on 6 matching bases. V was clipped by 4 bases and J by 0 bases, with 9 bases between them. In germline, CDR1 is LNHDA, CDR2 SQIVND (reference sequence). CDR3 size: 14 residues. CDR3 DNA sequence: TGTGCCAGTAGTAGAGGACAGATGAACACTGAAGCTTTCTTT. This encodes CASSRGQMNTEAFF.

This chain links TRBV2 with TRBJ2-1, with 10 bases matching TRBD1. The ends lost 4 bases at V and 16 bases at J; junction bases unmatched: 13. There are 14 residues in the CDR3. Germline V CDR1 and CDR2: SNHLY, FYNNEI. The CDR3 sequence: CASSGEMTGGVRFF. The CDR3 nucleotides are TGTGCCAGCAGTGGGGAGATGACAGGGGGCGTAAGATTCTTC.

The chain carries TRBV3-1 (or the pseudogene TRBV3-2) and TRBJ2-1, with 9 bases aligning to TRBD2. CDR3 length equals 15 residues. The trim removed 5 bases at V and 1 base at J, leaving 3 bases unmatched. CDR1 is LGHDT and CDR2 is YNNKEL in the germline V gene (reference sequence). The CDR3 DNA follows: TGTGCCAGCAGCGCGCGGGGGGGGTCCTACAATGAGCAGTTCTTC. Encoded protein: CASSARGGSYNEQFF.

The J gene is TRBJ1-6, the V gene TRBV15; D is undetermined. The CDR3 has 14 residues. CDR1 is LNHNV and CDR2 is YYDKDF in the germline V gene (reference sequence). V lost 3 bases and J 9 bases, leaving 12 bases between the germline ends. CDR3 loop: CATSSRGDSSPLHF. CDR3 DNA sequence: TGTGCCACCAGCAGCCGGGGAGATAGTTCACCCCTCCACTTT.

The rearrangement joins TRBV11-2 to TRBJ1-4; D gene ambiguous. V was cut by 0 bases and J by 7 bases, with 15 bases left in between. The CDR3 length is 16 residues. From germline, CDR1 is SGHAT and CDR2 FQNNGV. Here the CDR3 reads CASSLDGGQASEKLFF. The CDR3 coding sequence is TGTGCCAGCAGCTTAGATGGAGGGCAGGCTAGTGAAAAACTGTTTTTT.

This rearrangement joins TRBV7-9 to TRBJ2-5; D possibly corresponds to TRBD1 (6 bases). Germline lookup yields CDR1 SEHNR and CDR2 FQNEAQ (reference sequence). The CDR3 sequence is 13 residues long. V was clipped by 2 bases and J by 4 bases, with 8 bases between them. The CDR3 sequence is CASSLSRGETQYF. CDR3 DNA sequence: TGTGCCAGCAGCTTATCCAGGGGAGAGACCCAGTACTTC.

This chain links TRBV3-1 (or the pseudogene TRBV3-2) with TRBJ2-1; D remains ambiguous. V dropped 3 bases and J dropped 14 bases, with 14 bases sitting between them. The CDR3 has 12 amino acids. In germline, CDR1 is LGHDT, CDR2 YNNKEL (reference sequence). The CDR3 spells CASSHRLTAKFF. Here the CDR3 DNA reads TGTGCCAGCAGCCACCGTCTCACCGCGAAGTTCTTC.

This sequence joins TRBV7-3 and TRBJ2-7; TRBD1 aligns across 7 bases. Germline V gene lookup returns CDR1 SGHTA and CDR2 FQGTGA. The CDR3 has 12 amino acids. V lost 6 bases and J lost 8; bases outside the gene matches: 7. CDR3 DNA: TGTGCCAGCAGTCTTCAGGGGGACAAGCAGTACTTC. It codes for CASSLQGDKQYF.

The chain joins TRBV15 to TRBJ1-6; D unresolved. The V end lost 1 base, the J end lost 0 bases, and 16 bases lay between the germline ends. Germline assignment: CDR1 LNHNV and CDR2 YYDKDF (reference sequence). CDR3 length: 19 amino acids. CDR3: CATSRGSGRGSSYNSPLHF. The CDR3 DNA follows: TGTGCCACCAGCAGAGGAAGCGGACGAGGAAGCTCCTATAATTCACCCCTCCACTTT.

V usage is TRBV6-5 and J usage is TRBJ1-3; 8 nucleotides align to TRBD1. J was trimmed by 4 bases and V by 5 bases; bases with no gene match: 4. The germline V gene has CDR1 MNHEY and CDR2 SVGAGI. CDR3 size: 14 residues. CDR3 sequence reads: CASSTQGAGNTIYF. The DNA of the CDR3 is TGTGCCAGCAGTACCCAGGGGGCGGGAAACACCATATATTTT.

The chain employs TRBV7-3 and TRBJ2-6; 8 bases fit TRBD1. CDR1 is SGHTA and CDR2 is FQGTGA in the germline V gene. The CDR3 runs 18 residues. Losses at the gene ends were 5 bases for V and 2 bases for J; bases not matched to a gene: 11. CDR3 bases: TGTGCCAGCAGCGTAAACAGGGGGAGCTACCCTGGGGCCAACGTCCTGACTTTC. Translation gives CASSVNRGSYPGANVLTF.

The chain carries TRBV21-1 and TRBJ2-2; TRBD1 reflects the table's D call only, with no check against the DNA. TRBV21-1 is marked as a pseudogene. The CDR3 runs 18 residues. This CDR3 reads CASGKRRQGTGDTGELFF. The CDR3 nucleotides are TGTGCCAGTGGTAAGAGGAGACAGGGTACGGGAGACACCGGGGAGCTGTTTTTT.

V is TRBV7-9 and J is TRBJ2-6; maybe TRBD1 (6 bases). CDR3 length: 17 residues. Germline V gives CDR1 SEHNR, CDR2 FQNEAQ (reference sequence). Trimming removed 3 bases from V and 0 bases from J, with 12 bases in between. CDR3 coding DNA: TGTGCCAGCAGCTTGCGACAGGCCATCTCTGGGGCCAACGTCCTGACTTTC. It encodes CASSLRQAISGANVLTF.

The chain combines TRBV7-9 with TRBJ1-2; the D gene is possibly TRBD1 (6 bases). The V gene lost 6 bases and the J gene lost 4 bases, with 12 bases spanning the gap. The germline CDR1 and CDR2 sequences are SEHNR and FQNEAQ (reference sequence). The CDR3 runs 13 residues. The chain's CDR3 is CASRKGDLYGYTF. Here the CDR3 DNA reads TGTGCCAGCAGGAAGGGGGACCTCTATGGCTACACCTTC. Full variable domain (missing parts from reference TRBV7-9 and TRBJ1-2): DTGVSQNPRHKITKRGQNVTFRCDPISEHNRLYWYRQTLGQGPEFLTYFQNEAQLEKSRLLSDRFSAERPKGSFSTLEIQRTEQGDSAMYLCASRKGDLYGYTFGSGTRLTVV.

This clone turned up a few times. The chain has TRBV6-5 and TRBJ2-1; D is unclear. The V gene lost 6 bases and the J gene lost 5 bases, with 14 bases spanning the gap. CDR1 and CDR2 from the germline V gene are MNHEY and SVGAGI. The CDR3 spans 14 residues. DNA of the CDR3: TGTGCCAGCAGCTCCCCTAACAGAAACAATGAGCAGTTCTTC. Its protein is CASSSPNRNNEQFF.

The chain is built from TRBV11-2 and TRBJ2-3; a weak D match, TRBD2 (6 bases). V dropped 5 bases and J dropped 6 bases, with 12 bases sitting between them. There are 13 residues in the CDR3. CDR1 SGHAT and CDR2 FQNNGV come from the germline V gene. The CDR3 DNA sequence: TGTGCCAGCAGCCCCGGAGGGTGGGATACGCAGTATTTT. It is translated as CASSPGGWDTQYF.

For the CDR3, the DNA is TGTGCCAGCAGCCAAGCATTGGCGGGGAGCCAAGAGACCCAGTACTTC. This codes for CASSQALAGSQETQYF. The chain links TRBV3-1 (or the pseudogene TRBV3-2) to TRBJ2-5; D might be TRBD2 (6 bases). Germline CDR1 is LGHDT and CDR2 is YNNKEL (reference sequence). V was shortened by 1 base and J by 1 base, with 13 bases between the two germline ends. The length of the CDR3 is 16 residues.

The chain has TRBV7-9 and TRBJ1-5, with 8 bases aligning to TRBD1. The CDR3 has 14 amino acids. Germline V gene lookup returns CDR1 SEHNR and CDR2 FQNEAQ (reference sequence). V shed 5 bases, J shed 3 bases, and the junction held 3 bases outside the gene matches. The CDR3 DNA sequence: TGTGCCAGCAGCAAGGGACAGGCCAATCAGCCCCAGCATTTT. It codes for CASSKGQANQPQHF. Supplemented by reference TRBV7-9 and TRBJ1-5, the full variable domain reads DTGVSQNPRHKITKRGQNVTFRCDPISEHNRLYWYRQTLGQGPEFLTYFQNEAQLEKSRLLSDRFSAERPKGSFSTLEIQRTEQGDSAMYLCASSKGQANQPQHFGDGTRLSIL.

The CDR3 nucleotides are TGTGCCAGCAGCTTAGACACAGGGTATGAGCAGTTCTTC. Its translation is CASSLDTGYEQFF. The chain recombines TRBV7-9 with TRBJ2-1; TRBD1 is a possible D gene (6 bases). This CDR3 has 13 residues. V shed 1 base and J shed 8 bases, with 9 bases lying between them. CDR1 and CDR2 from the germline V gene are SEHNR and FQNEAQ (reference sequence).

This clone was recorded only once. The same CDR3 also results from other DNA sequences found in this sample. DNA of the CDR3: TGTGCCAGCAGTGAAGGACAGCCTAATGAAAAACTGTTTTTT. This sequence encodes CASSEGQPNEKLFF. The chain couples TRBV25-1 to TRBJ1-4, with D possibly being TRBD1 (6 bases). This CDR3 has 14 residues. Between the trimmed V and J ends, which lost 2 bases and 3 bases, there was a span of 7 bases. The V gene's germline CDR1 is MGHDK and CDR2 SYGVNS.

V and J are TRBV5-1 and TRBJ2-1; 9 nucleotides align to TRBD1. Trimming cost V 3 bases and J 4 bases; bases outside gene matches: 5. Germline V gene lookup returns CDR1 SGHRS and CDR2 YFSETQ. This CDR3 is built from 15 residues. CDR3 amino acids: CASSWTGATYNEQFF. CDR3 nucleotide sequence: TGCGCCAGCAGCTGGACAGGGGCGACATACAATGAGCAGTTCTTC.

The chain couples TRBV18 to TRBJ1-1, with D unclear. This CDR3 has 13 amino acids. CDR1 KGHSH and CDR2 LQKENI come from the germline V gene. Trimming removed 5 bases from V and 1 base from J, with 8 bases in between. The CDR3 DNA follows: TGTGCCAGCTCATCCCAGTGGAACACTGAAGCTTTCTTT. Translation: CASSSQWNTEAFF.

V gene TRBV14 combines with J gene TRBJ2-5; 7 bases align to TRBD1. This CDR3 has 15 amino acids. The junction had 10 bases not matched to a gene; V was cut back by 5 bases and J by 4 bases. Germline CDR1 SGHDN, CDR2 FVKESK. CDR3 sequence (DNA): TGTGCCAGCAGCAACCGACAGGGCCGGGGAGAGACCCAGTACTTC. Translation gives CASSNRQGRGETQYF.